Listed below are T cell receptor beta chains from one sample, sequenced in a study of T-cell memory formation after mild COVID-19. TCRdb re-derived calls from the 5' RACE reads in MiXCR, one entry per CDR3 protein. The data hold 360,000 or so distinct CDR3 sequences, with around 27% observed a single time. Input material: PBMCs or a T cell subset sorted from them (not recorded which). The receptor source for this set is an adult woman who had mild COVID-19 (a few samples of this study predate the infection). Cell type and time point are not known. Each CDR3 is given with its conserved first and last residue. The D gene is left open where the match is weak. Size is omitted from some rows. Given values are once, few, many or a class for expanded clones.

>TRBJ1-1|NA|NA|TRBV4-1
CASSQLNRNTEAFF
TGCGCCAGCAGCCAATTGAACAGGAACACTGAAGCTTTCTTT
>TRBJ2-7|NA|NA|TRBV12-3/TRBV12-4
CASSLVRKGEQYF
TGTGCCAGCAGTTTAGTACGTAAGGGCGAGCAGTACTTC
>TRBJ2-7|NA|NA|TRBV4-2
CASSHEGLLQDHEQYF
TGTGCCAGCAGCCATGAGGGGTTGCTCCAGGACCACGAGCAGTACTTC
>TRBJ1-6|NA|NA|TRBV11-2
CASSLVGGRQVQPLHF
TGTGCCAGCAGCTTAGTTGGGGGGCGCCAGGTTCAGCCCCTCCACTTT
>TRBJ2-7|many|NA|TRBV24-1
CATSGGSYEQYF
TGTGCCACCAGTGGGGGGTCCTACGAGCAGTACTTC
>TRBJ2-3|NA|NA|TRBV7-2
CASSHSPGKTDTQYF
TGTGCCAGCAGCCACTCGCCGGGAAAAACAGATACGCAGTATTTT
>TRBJ1-3|NA|NA|TRBV30
CAWSVLPGNTIYF
TGTGCCTGGAGTGTACTGCCTGGAAACACCATATATTTT
>TRBJ1-2|few|NA|TRBV5-1
CASSLVGGHLSNYGYTF
TGCGCCAGCAGCTTGGTGGGGGGCCACCTTTCTAACTATGGCTACACCTTC
>TRBJ2-3|NA|NA|TRBV20-1
CSAREQGYTDTQYF
TGCAGTGCTAGAGAACAGGGATACACAGATACGCAGTATTTT
>TRBJ2-1|NA|NA|TRBV11-2
CASSQTDSYNEQFF
TGTGCCAGCAGCCAGACAGACTCATACAATGAGCAGTTCTTC
>TRBJ2-3|NA|TRBD2|TRBV6-1
CASSGTSALDTQYF
TGTGCCAGCTCCGGGACTAGCGCATTAGATACGCAGTATTTT
>TRBJ1-5|NA|TRBD1|TRBV30
CAWAGQDNQPQHF
TGTGCCTGGGCGGGACAGGACAATCAGCCCCAGCATTTT
>TRBJ2-6|NA|NA|TRBV4-3
CASREGVSLGANVLTF
TGCGCCAGCAGGGAAGGGGTCTCACTTGGGGCCAACGTCCTGACTTTC
>TRBJ1-2|NA|NA|TRBV19
CASIPREGVSGYTF
TGTGCCAGTATTCCCCGGGAGGGTGTGAGTGGCTACACCTTC
>TRBJ2-2|few|NA|TRBV6-2/TRBV6-3
CASSFWSGHTGELFF
TGTGCCAGCAGTTTCTGGTCAGGGCACACCGGGGAGCTGTTTTTT
>TRBJ2-4|NA|TRBD1|TRBV20-1
CSARNIQGGGKNIQYF
TGCAGTGCTAGGAACATACAGGGGGGCGGCAAAAACATTCAGTACTTC
>TRBJ2-7|NA|NA|TRBV12-3/TRBV12-4
CASSLSYNYEQYF
TGTGCCAGCAGTTTAAGCTACAACTACGAGCAGTACTTC
>TRBJ2-3|NA|NA|TRBV7-6
CASSWGLNTDTQYF
TGTGCCAGCAGCTGGGGACTGAACACAGATACGCAGTATTTT
>TRBJ2-2|few|TRBD1|TRBV27
CASSTSGTGRTGELFF
TGTGCCAGCAGTACCTCCGGGACAGGGCGGACCGGGGAGCTGTTTTTT
>TRBJ2-3|few|TRBD1|TRBV29-1
CSVEDLGTGGSDTQYF
TGCAGCGTTGAAGATCTAGGGACAGGGGGCTCAGATACGCAGTATTTT
>TRBJ1-5|once|TRBD1|TRBV5-1
CASSPEPGQGNRPQHF
TGCGCCAGCAGCCCCGAGCCGGGACAGGGTAATCGGCCCCAGCATTTT
>TRBJ2-1|NA|TRBD2|TRBV12-3/TRBV12-4
CASSLQRLAGVYDEQFF
TGTGCCAGCAGTTTACAGCGACTAGCGGGAGTGTACGATGAGCAGTTCTTC
>TRBJ1-5|NA|TRBD1|TRBV20-1
CSAIGFLTGGESQPQHF
TGCAGTGCCATAGGGTTCCTAACAGGGGGGGAGAGTCAGCCCCAGCATTTT
>TRBJ2-3|few|NA|TRBV20-1
CSASRGISTDTQYF
TGCAGTGCTAGTCGGGGGATTAGCACAGATACGCAGTATTTT
>TRBJ2-7|NA|NA|TRBV20-1
CSARARDSYYEQYF
TGCAGTGCTAGAGCCCGGGACTCCTACTACGAGCAGTACTTC
>TRBJ2-3|few|TRBD2|TRBV7-2
CASSFSLAGAADTQYF
TGTGCCAGCAGCTTCTCACTAGCGGGAGCGGCAGATACGCAGTATTTT
>TRBJ2-5|few|NA|TRBV11-2
CASSLGGSGKKTQYF
TGTGCCAGCAGCTTAGGAGGTTCAGGGAAAAAGACCCAGTACTTC
>TRBJ1-1|NA|NA|TRBV23-1
CASSHSRDTEAFF
TGCGCCAGCAGTCATTCCCGGGACACTGAAGCTTTCTTT
>TRBJ2-7|few|TRBD2|TRBV4-2
CASSQGAGVWDEQYF
TGTGCCAGCAGCCAAGGAGCGGGAGTATGGGACGAGCAGTACTTC
>TRBJ2-2|NA|NA|TRBV12-3/TRBV12-4
CASSLSVGRAGELFF
TGTGCCAGCAGTTTGTCAGTCGGGAGAGCCGGGGAGCTGTTTTTT
>TRBJ2-7|NA|TRBD2|TRBV5-1
CASSLESSGSTSSYEQYF
TGCGCCAGCAGCTTGGAGTCTAGCGGGAGTACCAGCTCCTACGAGCAGTACTTC
>TRBJ2-3|NA|TRBD2|TRBV5-1
CASSTSGSTDTQYF
TGCGCCAGCAGTACTAGCGGGAGCACAGATACGCAGTATTTT
>TRBJ2-3|few|NA|TRBV7-6
CASSDGYSSTDTQYF
TGTGCCAGCAGCGACGGATATTCTAGCACAGATACGCAGTATTTT
>TRBJ2-7|NA|NA|TRBV23-1
CASSPRDEQYF
TGCGCCAGCAGTCCCCGGGATGAGCAGTACTTC
>TRBJ2-3|few|NA|TRBV12-3/TRBV12-4
CASSPFPERSYTDTQYF
TGTGCCAGCAGTCCGTTTCCTGAGCGGTCCTACACAGATACGCAGTATTTT
>TRBJ2-5|NA|TRBD2|TRBV24-1
CATSGAGRTQETQYF
TGTGCCACCAGTGGGGCCGGGAGGACCCAAGAGACCCAGTACTTC
>TRBJ2-1|NA|TRBD1|TRBV5-1
CACRGQGADEQFF
TGCGCCTGCAGGGGACAGGGTGCGGATGAGCAGTTCTTC
>TRBJ1-1|NA|NA|TRBV30
CAWSSLLNTEAFF
TGTGCCTGGAGTTCGCTTTTGAACACTGAAGCTTTCTTT
>TRBJ2-7|NA|NA|TRBV11-3
CASSLGGGSWDEQYF
TGTGCCAGCAGCTTAGGGGGTGGTTCTTGGGACGAGCAGTACTTC
>TRBJ2-1|NA|TRBD2|TRBV24-1
CATSDPLGAGAVNEQFF
TGTGCCACCAGTGATCCTCTTGGAGCGGGAGCCGTAAATGAGCAGTTCTTC
>TRBJ2-5|once|NA|TRBV29-1
CSVEGGRRETQYF
TGCAGCGTTGAAGGAGGCAGAAGGGAGACCCAGTACTTC
>TRBJ2-7|few|NA|TRBV12-3/TRBV12-4
CASSPRQDTYEQYF
TGTGCCAGCAGTCCACGACAGGATACCTACGAGCAGTACTTC
>TRBJ1-6|NA|NA|TRBV27
CASSLRQQGSIGTPLHF
TGTGCCAGCAGTTTACGCCAGCAGGGAAGTATCGGGACACCCCTCCACTTT
>TRBJ1-1|NA|TRBD1|TRBV12-3/TRBV12-4
CASSPPRQGGMNTEAFF
TGTGCCAGCAGTCCACCCCGACAGGGGGGGATGAACACTGAAGCTTTCTTT
>TRBJ2-1|NA|NA|TRBV9
CASSVSSRWYEQFF
TGTGCCAGCAGCGTAAGTTCGAGGTGGTATGAGCAGTTCTTC
>TRBJ2-7|few|TRBD1|TRBV7-9
CASSGTGGPSYEQYF
TGTGCCAGCAGCGGGACAGGGGGGCCATCCTACGAGCAGTACTTC
>TRBJ1-1|NA|NA|TRBV3-1
CASRGGGRTEAFF
TGTGCCAGCAGAGGCGGGGGTCGCACTGAAGCTTTCTTT
>TRBJ1-2|few|NA|TRBV24-1
CATSARGYGYTF
TGTGCCACCAGTGCCAGGGGCTATGGCTACACCTTC
>TRBJ2-3|NA|TRBD2|TRBV9
CASSPASGGYTDTQYF
TGTGCCAGCAGCCCCGCTAGCGGGGGATACACAGATACGCAGTATTTT
>TRBJ1-1|NA|NA|TRBV6-1
CASRQVVTEAFF
TGTGCCAGCAGACAGGTAGTCACTGAAGCTTTCTTT
>TRBJ2-3|few|NA|TRBV19
CASSPPLSLADTQYF
TGTGCCAGTAGTCCCCCCCTATCTTTGGCGGATACGCAGTATTTT
>TRBJ2-7|few|NA|TRBV5-8
CASSLAARASQYF
TGTGCCAGCAGCTTGGCTGCACGGGCAAGCCAGTACTTC
>TRBJ2-1|NA|TRBD1|TRBV6-2/TRBV6-3
CASRLTGGGEQFF
TGTGCCAGCAGACTCACAGGGGGCGGTGAGCAGTTCTTC
>TRBJ1-1|few|NA|TRBV5-5
CASSLQGRGNTEAFF
TGTGCCAGCAGCTTGCAGGGACGTGGAAACACTGAAGCTTTCTTT
>TRBJ1-1|NA|NA|TRBV29-1
CSVATGTGGSRAFF
TGCAGCGTTGCGACCGGGACTGGGGGGTCGCGGGCTTTCTTT